This T cell receptor beta chain was profiled in a study of vaccination and CD4 T cells after COVID-19. Looking at the study overall: Post-COVID draws followed diagnosis by a median roughly 93 days (range 35 to 161). Control cultures were supplied with a CEFX pool, an HIV-1 Nef pool, or no peptide at all.

The Oncomine TCR Beta short-read assay was applied to DNA of cultured CD4+ T cells. One entry per CDR3 protein, called by TCRdb with MiXCR from the PCR reads. This table holds around 19,000 distinct CDR3 sequences, 25% to 35% found once. The treatment: roughly ten-day PBMC culture with coronavirus spike peptide pools or control peptides (ViraFEST assay). Medium was half-exchanged with fresh IL-2 medium on days 3 and 7. After culture for around ten days, isolation of CD4+ T cells was performed by negative selection. Points on this clonotype: Its specificity is not known.

This CDR3 spans 15 amino acids. Germline values: CDR1 MNHNS, CDR2 SASEGT. Deletions cut 3 bases from V and 4 bases from J, with 15 bases between. The source is a human donor with COVID-19. The V call is TRBV6-1, the J call TRBJ2-5; D possibly uses TRBD1 or TRBD2 (5 bases each). The sequencing sample was made of cultured CD4+ T cells from blood. In DNA form, the CDR3 reads TGTGCCAGCAGTGAGACAGCGGTAAAGGGAGAGACCCAGTACTTC. It codes for CASSETAVKGETQYF.